The TCR beta chain described here comes from a study of response to subunit inactivated influenza vaccine. This clonotype came up a few times. Its antigen is not identified. The CDR3 runs 15 residues. Per the germline V gene, CDR1 is SGHTA and CDR2 is FQGNSA. The V and J ends lost 4 bases and 5 bases, in that order; junction bases with no gene match: 9. TCRdb fed the RT-PCR reads into MiXCR, producing one record per CDR3 protein. Among hundreds of thousands of distinct CDR3 sequences, approximately 15% were seen once, and the ten largest hold 5.5% to 7%. General observations from the study: Few new T cells, the authors suggested, are recruited by each seasonal influenza vaccination.

The sample was PBMCs from blood, taken approximately 15 days before vaccination. This sequence was found in a man in his forties or fifties who received an inactivated influenza vaccine. V usage is TRBV7-2 and J usage is TRBJ1-1; 8 bases map to TRBD1. This CDR3 is CASSSLTGVGTEAFF. The CDR3 nucleotides are TGTGCCAGCAGCTCGTTGACAGGGGTAGGGACTGAAGCTTTCTTT.